One sample yielded the 32 T cell receptor beta chains listed below, sequenced in a study of early T cells in non-severe SARS-CoV-2 infection. TCRdb processed the 5' RACE reads anew with MiXCR; each CDR3 protein has one entry. Among around 40,000 distinct CDR3 sequences listed, about 6.2% were seen once. The sample taken for sequencing was whole blood. All receptors derive from an adult who was a healthcare worker with PCR-confirmed SARS-CoV-2 infection or an uninfected control (not recorded which).

This clonotype was recorded many times. The genes are TRBV19 and TRBJ2-3; 11 bases map to TRBD1. The V gene's germline CDR1 is LNHDA and CDR2 SQIVND (reference sequence). This CDR3 has 15 amino acids. J was trimmed by 5 bases and V by 5 bases; bases with no gene match: 6. For the CDR3, the DNA is TGTGCCAGTAGTTTCCGGGACAGGGGGGTAGATACGCAGTATTTT. It yields the protein CASSFRDRGVDTQYF.

Regarding this clonotype: This may be a read error, as it is one base from a much larger clone. The CDR3 DNA sequence: TGCAGCGTTAAGGGCATACCCACAGATACGCAGTATTTT. This codes for CSVKGIPTDTQYF. This chain links TRBV29-1 with TRBJ2-3; no clear D. Trimming took off 5 bases at V and 2 bases at J, with 11 bases between the two ends. The CDR3 extends over 13 amino acids. CDR1 is SQVTM, CDR2 ANQGSEA, per germline.

In this sample, this clonotype turned up many times. V and J are TRBV5-1 and TRBJ2-1, with 7 bases matching TRBD2. Germline loops: CDR1 SGHRS, CDR2 YFSETQ. V was clipped by 4 bases and J by 8 bases; unmatched bases: 12. The CDR3 contains 15 residues. The CDR3 reads CASSPVTPGRHEQFF. CDR3 bases: TGCGCCAGCAGCCCGGTGACTCCCGGGAGGCATGAGCAGTTCTTC.

The chain joins TRBV2 to TRBJ2-3; 10 bases map to TRBD1. The CDR3 sequence is 15 residues long. The V gene's germline CDR1 is SNHLY and CDR2 FYNNEI. Unmatched junction bases numbered 7, after V lost 6 bases and J lost 4 bases. CDR3 in amino acids: CASSLRDRGADTQYF. The CDR3 coding sequence is TGTGCCAGCAGCCTCCGGGACAGGGGCGCAGATACGCAGTATTTT.

V usage is TRBV7-9 and J usage is TRBJ2-5; D possibly matches TRBD1 or TRBD2 (5 bases each). V was trimmed by 5 bases and J by 5 bases, leaving 12 bases between them. CDR3 length: 13 amino acids. Looked up from germline, CDR1 is SEHNR and CDR2 is FQNEAQ (reference sequence). CDR3 DNA: TGTGCCAGCAGCCGGGACCACTCGGAGACCCAGTACTTC. This sequence encodes CASSRDHSETQYF.

The chain combines TRBV28 with TRBJ1-1; D is unresolved. The V end was cut by 1 base, the J end by 10 bases, with 10 bases between. The CDR3 covers 12 residues. Germline CDR1 reads MDHEN; CDR2 reads SYDVKM. CDR3 in amino acids: CASSLSTPPAFF. The CDR3, as DNA: TGTGCCAGCAGTTTATCCACTCCCCCAGCTTTCTTT.

This clonotype has a count of ten or more. The rearrangement links TRBV5-5 to TRBJ2-7; weak D call: TRBD1 (6 bases). The CDR3 contains 14 residues. Deletions cut 3 bases from V and 2 bases from J, with 12 bases between. The germline V gene encodes CDR1 SGHKS and CDR2 YYEKEE (reference sequence). The CDR3, as DNA: TGTGCCAGCAGCTGGTCCAAGGGGGCCTACGAGCAGTACTTC. This encodes CASSWSKGAYEQYF.

At least ten counts were recorded for this clonotype. The chain combines TRBV3-1 with TRBJ2-1; D is unresolved. CDR1 is LGHDT, CDR2 YNNKEL, per germline (reference sequence). The CDR3 length is 17 residues. V was pared by 1 base and J by 0 bases, with 13 bases between. DNA for the CDR3: TGTGCCAGCAGCCAAGTCGCCGGGCCTAGCTCCTACAATGAGCAGTTCTTC. Translation: CASSQVAGPSSYNEQFF.

This clonotype has a count of ten or more. The chain joins TRBV7-9 to TRBJ2-2; TRBD2 is a possible D gene (5 bases). Between the trimmed V and J ends, which lost 5 bases and 1 base, there was a span of 5 bases. Germline V lookup: CDR1 SEHNR, CDR2 FQNEAQ (reference sequence). CDR3 length: 13 amino acids. CDR3 sequence: CASSSGNTGELFF. The CDR3 nucleotides are TGTGCCAGCAGCAGCGGGAACACCGGGGAGCTGTTTTTT.

By its share, this clonotype is medium-sized. The V gene is TRBV7-8, the J gene TRBJ1-1, with 10 bases lining up with TRBD1. The germline CDR1 and CDR2 sequences are SGHVS and FQNEAQ. The V gene end was trimmed by 1 base and the J gene end by 3 bases; junction bases not matched to a gene: 11. The length of the CDR3 is 18 residues. Here the CDR3 reads CASSLGVTGGNKDTEAFF. Here the CDR3 DNA reads TGTGCCAGCAGCTTAGGTGTGACAGGGGGCAATAAGGACACTGAAGCTTTCTTT.

This clonotype was observed many times. The chain links TRBV2 to TRBJ2-1, with D perhaps TRBD2 (6 bases). In germline, CDR1 is SNHLY, CDR2 FYNNEI. This CDR3 is built from 13 residues. The V and J ends lost 8 bases and 9 bases respectively, with 17 bases between them. The CDR3 sequence: CASSRELEGEQFF. The CDR3 DNA is TGTGCCAGCTCGCGGGAATTAGAGGGTGAGCAGTTCTTC. The full variable domain, with the rest looked up from reference TRBV2 and TRBJ2-1, is EPEVTQTPSHQVTQMGQEVILRCVPISNHLYFYWYRQILGQKVEFLVSFYNNEISEKSEIFDDQFSVERPDGSNFTLKIRSTKLEDSAMYFCASSRELEGEQFFGPGTRLTVL.

This chain uses TRBV28 with TRBJ2-3, with 8 bases aligning to TRBD2. Germline CDR1 and CDR2: MDHEN and SYDVKM. V shed 1 base, J shed 5 bases, and the junction held 8 bases outside the gene matches. The CDR3 totals 16 residues. The CDR3 DNA reads TGTGCCAGCAGTTTATCCGCCGGGGGGGCCTTAGATACGCAGTATTTT. Translation: CASSLSAGGALDTQYF.

This clonotype was recorded many times. The chain combines TRBV4-3 with TRBJ2-1, with 7 nucleotides matching TRBD2. The CDR3 length is 15 residues. In germline, CDR1 is LGHNA, CDR2 YSLEER. J was trimmed by 5 bases and V by 1 base; bases with no gene match: 5. The CDR3 reads CASSQAQGGHNEQFF. The CDR3 coding sequence is TGCGCCAGCAGCCAAGCCCAGGGAGGGCACAATGAGCAGTTCTTC.

This clonotype was seen repeatedly, ten times or more. In nucleotides, the CDR3 is TGTGCCAGCAGCTTCCGGACAGACAAAAACATTCAGTACTTC. Translated, it gives CASSFRTDKNIQYF. The gene calls are TRBV7-9 and TRBJ2-4, with D maybe TRBD1 (6 bases). This CDR3 comprises 14 residues. The germline V gene has CDR1 SEHNR and CDR2 FQNEAQ (reference sequence). Trimming took 3 bases from V and 3 from J, leaving 9 bases between them.

This clonotype was observed many times. This chain uses TRBV7-9 with TRBJ2-5; tentatively, D is TRBD2 (5 bases). The CDR3 totals 12 residues. V dropped 5 bases and J dropped 5 bases, with 9 bases sitting between them. Germline CDR1 reads SEHNR; CDR2 reads FQNEAQ (reference sequence). The CDR3 DNA is TGTGCCAGCAGCCCGGACTGGGAGACCCAGTACTTC. Translation: CASSPDWETQYF.

V is TRBV29-1 and J is TRBJ2-7, with TRBD2 identical over 7 bases. Germline CDR1 is SQVTM and CDR2 is ANQGSEA. CDR3 length: 13 amino acids. V lost 4 bases and J lost 6; bases outside the gene matches: 9. The CDR3 DNA follows: TGCAGCGTTGCGTCCCGGACTAGGACCGAGCAGTACTTC. Encoded protein: CSVASRTRTEQYF.

This clonotype appeared a few times. CDR3 nucleotides: TGCGCCAGCAGCTTGGCCGGGAGGGCCGACAATGAGCAGTTCTTC. Its translation is CASSLAGRADNEQFF. J is TRBJ2-1 and V is TRBV5-1; 8 bases map to TRBD2. Germline V gives CDR1 SGHRS, CDR2 YFSETQ. The CDR3 spans 15 residues. V shed 0 bases, J shed 5 bases, and the junction held 4 bases outside the gene matches.

This clonotype has a handful of counts. The chain is built from TRBV4-2 and TRBJ1-1, with 9 bases aligning to TRBD1. CDR1 is LGHNA and CDR2 is YNFKEQ in the germline V gene. CDR3 length: 13 amino acids. The junction had 0 bases not matched to a gene; V was cut back by 4 bases and J by 3 bases. Here the CDR3 reads CASSRTGDTEAFF. In nucleotides, the CDR3 is TGTGCCAGCAGCCGGACAGGGGACACTGAAGCTTTCTTT.

CDR3 residues: CASSLDTSRFTWEQYF. CDR3 DNA sequence: TGCGCCAGCAGCTTGGATACGTCCAGATTCACGTGGGAGCAGTACTTC. The rearrangement joins TRBV5-1 to TRBJ2-7; D not resolved. This CDR3 comprises 16 residues. From germline, CDR1 is SGHRS and CDR2 YFSETQ. V dropped 0 bases and J dropped 7 bases, with 20 bases sitting between them. Full variable domain (remainder filled in from reference TRBV5-1 and TRBJ2-7): KAGVTQTPRYLIKTRGQQVTLSCSPISGHRSVSWYQQTPGQGLQFLFEYFSETQRNKGNFPGRFSGRQFSNSRSEMNVSTLELGDSALYLCASSLDTSRFTWEQYFGPGTRLTVT.

Ten or more counts support this clonotype. This chain connects TRBV29-1 to TRBJ1-5; D perhaps matches TRBD1 (6 bases). V was clipped by 6 bases and J by 4 bases, with 19 bases between them. This CDR3 is 15 amino acids long. Germline lookup yields CDR1 SQVTM and CDR2 ANQGSEA. CDR3 in DNA: TGCAGCGTCGCGGCGAGTACGGACAGTAATCAGCCCCAGCATTTT. Its translation: CSVAASTDSNQPQHF.

This sequence joins TRBV18 and TRBJ1-1; D call uncertain. This CDR3 is 14 amino acids long. Trimming removed 3 bases from V and 5 bases from J, with 13 bases in between. Per the germline V gene, CDR1 is KGHSH and CDR2 is LQKENI. CDR3 region: CASSPAGRRTEAFF. DNA of the CDR3: TGTGCCAGCTCACCTGCTGGGCGCCGGACTGAAGCTTTCTTT.

This clonotype has ten or more counts. This chain uses TRBV11-2 with TRBJ2-7, with 8 bases identical to TRBD1. The CDR3 has 19 amino acids. With 5 bases clipped from V and 3 bases from J, the junction kept 21 bases outside the gene matches. In germline, CDR1 is SGHAT, CDR2 FQNNGV. In DNA, the CDR3 is TGTGCCAGCAGCCTAGTTTCCGGGACAGGAGCCGTGGAGGGCTACGAGCAGTACTTC. It is translated as CASSLVSGTGAVEGYEQYF.

This clonotype was counted ten times or more. The chain recombines TRBV27 with TRBJ2-3; the match to TRBD2 covers 8 bases. In germline, CDR1 is MNHEY, CDR2 SMNVEV (reference sequence). V was clipped by 6 bases and J by 4 bases; unmatched bases: 6. The CDR3 contains 14 residues. CDR3 sequence (DNA): TGTGCCAGCAGCCATAGCGGGACGCCAGATACGCAGTATTTT. It yields the protein CASSHSGTPDTQYF.

This clonotype was found many times. The rearrangement uses TRBV4-3 and TRBJ1-1; D is possibly TRBD1 (6 bases). The germline V gene has CDR1 LGHNA and CDR2 YSLEER. V gave up 3 bases and J gave up 4 bases, with 18 bases separating them. The CDR3 extends over 16 amino acids. CDR3 loop: CASSHQTGSGSTEAFF. The CDR3, as DNA: TGCGCCAGCAGCCACCAGACAGGTTCGGGATCCACTGAAGCTTTCTTT.

V gene TRBV6-4 combines with J gene TRBJ2-1; D is ambiguous. This CDR3 has 13 residues. CDR1 and CDR2 (germline): MRHNA, SNTAGT. With 6 bases removed from V and 7 bases from J, the gap between germline ends came to 13 bases. The CDR3 region has the DNA TGTGCCAGCAGCATATTGCCCGAGAATGAGCAGTTCTTC. Amino acid sequence: CASSILPENEQFF.

This clonotype appeared many times. The gene calls are TRBV7-3 and TRBJ2-2; D is possibly TRBD2 (5 bases). The germline gives CDR1 SGHTA, CDR2 FQGTGA. CDR3 length: 15 residues. V was pared by 5 bases and J by 0 bases, with 10 bases between. The CDR3 region has the DNA TGTGCCAGCAGCCTGGGCGGGTCGAACACCGGGGAGCTGTTTTTT. Its protein product is CASSLGGSNTGELFF. Full variable domain (missing parts from reference TRBV7-3 and TRBJ2-2): GAGVSQTPSNKVTEKGKYVELRCDPISGHTALYWYRQSLGQGPEFLIYFQGTGAADDSGLPNDRFFAVRPEGSVSTLKIQRTERGDSAVYLCASSLGGSNTGELFFGEGSRLTVL.

The chain couples TRBV6-2 or TRBV6-3 to TRBJ2-1; 13 bases are shared with TRBD2. This CDR3 is 18 amino acids long. Germline values: CDR1 MNHEY, CDR2 SVGEGT. The J segment lost 6 bases and the V segment lost 2 bases, leaving 10 bases of the junction unmatched. The CDR3 spells CASSYGLAGVGGFNEQFF. The CDR3 coding sequence is TGTGCCAGCAGTTACGGACTAGCGGGAGTGGGGGGCTTCAATGAGCAGTTCTTC.

The chain recombines TRBV2 with TRBJ2-1; weak D call: TRBD2 (6 bases). This CDR3 has 14 amino acids. The germline V gene encodes CDR1 SNHLY and CDR2 FYNNEI. V lost 6 bases and J 4 bases, leaving 13 bases between the germline ends. As DNA, the CDR3 is TGTGCCAGCAGCTCACTAGCAGGATACAATGAGCAGTTCTTC. Its protein is CASSSLAGYNEQFF.

In its sample, this clonotype was seen a few times. The rearrangement joins TRBV6-2 or TRBV6-3 to TRBJ2-1, with 9 bases matching TRBD2. The germline V gene encodes CDR1 MNHEY and CDR2 SVGEGT. Trimming cost V 6 bases and J 0 bases; bases outside gene matches: 6. The CDR3 is 16 residues long. CDR3 region: CASRSSGASSYNEQFF. For the CDR3, the DNA is TGTGCCAGCAGATCTAGCGGGGCGAGCTCCTACAATGAGCAGTTCTTC.

This clonotype was counted many times. The V call is TRBV28, the J call TRBJ2-3, with 9 bases that match TRBD2. The CDR3 consists of 16 residues. Losses at the gene ends were 6 bases for V and 5 bases for J; bases not matched to a gene: 12. CDR1 MDHEN and CDR2 SYDVKM come from the germline V gene. Here the CDR3 DNA reads TGTGCCAGCAGCCTCCTAGGAGAGCGGGAGGTAGATACGCAGTATTTT. Its translation is CASSLLGEREVDTQYF. The full variable domain, completed using reference TRBV28 and TRBJ2-3, is DVKVTQSSRYLVKRTGEKVFLECVQDMDHENMFWYRQDPGLGLRLIYFSYDVKMKEKGDIPEGYSVSREKKERFSLILESASTNQTSMYLCASSLLGEREVDTQYFGPGTRLTVL.

The chain links TRBV6-6 to TRBJ2-7, with D possibly TRBD2 on 5 matching bases. Trimming cost V 7 bases and J 5 bases, with 15 bases left between them. This CDR3 has 13 amino acids. Germline CDR1 reads MNHNY; CDR2 reads SVGAGI (reference sequence). CDR3 sequence reads: CASTSSGRNEQYF. In DNA form, the CDR3 reads TGTGCCAGCACGAGCAGCGGAAGAAACGAGCAGTACTTC.

This clonotype was counted between two and nine times. The chain links TRBV7-6 to TRBJ2-7, with a weak D call TRBD2 (6 bases). Trimming cost V 3 bases and J 3 bases, with 15 bases left between them. Germline V CDR1 and CDR2: SGHVS, FNYEAQ. This CDR3 is 15 amino acids long. CDR3 loop: CASSLLASEYYEQYF. CDR3 in DNA: TGTGCCAGCAGCTTGTTGGCTAGCGAGTACTACGAGCAGTACTTC. Filled out from reference TRBV7-6 and TRBJ2-7, the complete variable domain reads GAGVSQSPRYKVTKRGQDVALRCDPISGHVSLYWYRQALGQGPEFLTYFNYEAQQDKSGLPNDRFSAERPEGSISTLTIQRTEQRDSAMYRCASSLLASEYYEQYFGPGTRLTVT.